This T cell receptor (beta chain) was observed in a study of T cells after yellow fever vaccination. About the research overall: With SMART-Seq v4 Ultra Low Input, the fractions containing low cell numbers were prepared.

There are many counts of this clonotype. Its antigen is currently unknown. The CDR3 has 15 residues. Germline CDR1 and CDR2: MNHNS and SASEGT. Trimming removed 2 bases from V and 3 bases from J; junction bases left unmatched: 5. Conversion of TCR transcripts into cDNA relied on 5'RACE template switching, which added a universal primer site and UMIs. One entry per CDR3 protein, called by TCRdb with MiXCR from the 5' RACE reads. Of about 230,000 distinct CDR3 sequences listed, roughly 6.3% were seen once; the top ten hold 0.85% to 1.2%. Whole-study results and caveats: The secondary response showed a weaker magnitude and a faster peak, day 5 versus 15.

The chain couples TRBV6-1 to TRBJ2-5, with TRBD1 matching 8 bases. The sequence derives from a man aged 30 to 45 who received the YFV17D yellow fever vaccine. The sample consisted of CD4+ T cells sorted from PBMCs, taken on the day of the yellow fever booster vaccination. The CDR3 protein is CASSERQGAEETQYF. The DNA for the CDR3 is TGTGCCAGCAGTGAAAGGCAGGGGGCCGAAGAGACCCAGTACTTC.